This T cell receptor beta chain was found in a study of T-cell memory formation after mild COVID-19. 5'RACE with constant-segment primers yielded barcoded, UMI-tagged TCR alpha and TCR beta cDNA libraries. From the 5' RACE reads, TCRdb called clonotypes with MiXCR, one entry per CDR3 protein. The table includes under 450,000 distinct CDR3 sequences, approximately 15% detected once. Germline lookup yields CDR1 SGHRS and CDR2 YFSETQ. This CDR3 has 16 amino acids. The V and J ends lost 0 bases and 4 bases respectively, with 16 bases between them. In this sample, this clonotype turned up a few times. No antigen is known for it. Notes on the study in general: The study found balanced CD4/CD8 in clones contracting day 15 to 85 and a CD4+ lean in later expanders. Shrinking CD4+ clones were chiefly CM and EM; CD8+ ones were chiefly EMRA.

V and J are TRBV5-1 and TRBJ1-2; D is undetermined. The receptor's source is a man between 18 and 29 years old who had mild COVID-19 (a few samples of this study predate the infection). Cell type and time point are not known. The sample comprised PBMCs or a T cell subset sorted from them (not recorded which). CDR3 region: CASSLGGSGFGYGYTF. Here the CDR3 DNA reads TGCGCCAGCAGCTTGGGCGGGTCGGGGTTCGGCTATGGCTACACCTTC.